These 26 T cell receptor beta chains were all obtained from the same sample, sequenced in a study of blood T cell repertoires in COVID-19. Repertoires were generated with immunoSEQ multiplex PCR, while TCRdb's copy carries only in-frame clones and drops some. This repertoire shows more than 150,000 clones, around 81% found once; its top ten account for roughly an eighth. Material: peripheral blood. The receptors here all came from a woman older than 75 with COVID-19, enrolled during active disease.

To note about this clone: The same CDR3 is also encoded by other DNA sequences in this sample. The rearrangement links TRBV4-2 to TRBJ1-1; D gene unclear. The CDR3 is 13 amino acids. CDR1 and CDR2 (germline): LGHNA, YNFKEQ. Trimming stripped 0 bases from V and 3 bases from J, with 5 bases between. This chain's CDR3 is CASSQDRDTEAFF. DNA of the CDR3: TGTGCCAGCAGCCAAGATCGGGACACTGAAGCTTTCTTT.

This sequence joins TRBV6-5 and TRBJ1-2; weak D call: TRBD1 (6 bases). The V gene lost 6 bases and the J gene lost 8 bases, with 16 bases spanning the gap. Germline V gives CDR1 MNHEY, CDR2 SVGAGI. The CDR3 is made up of 13 amino acids. CDR3 bases: TGTGCCAGCAGCGACCACAGGGAGGGGGGCTACACCTTC. This encodes CASSDHREGGYTF.

The chain links TRBV28 to TRBJ2-7, with 9 bases lining up with TRBD1. Germline V gives CDR1 MDHEN, CDR2 SYDVKM. The length of the CDR3 is 15 residues. Trimming took 5 bases from V and 2 from J; bases not matched to a gene: 7. The CDR3 protein is CASSRTGVLTYEQYF. The CDR3 DNA reads as TGTGCCAGCAGTCGGACAGGGGTCCTAACCTACGAGCAGTACTTC.

The chain combines TRBV18 with TRBJ1-2; TRBD1 matches 10 bases. V shed 1 base and J 2 bases; nucleotides not matched to a gene: 1. The CDR3 consists of 15 residues. Germline CDR1 KGHSH, CDR2 LQKENI. In DNA, the CDR3 is TGTGCCAGCTCACCACGGGACAGGGGCAACTATGGCTACACCTTC. Protein product: CASSPRDRGNYGYTF.

CDR3 DNA: TGTGCCAGCAGCCGAGGATGGACAGATACGCAGTATTTT. Translated: CASSRGWTDTQYF. The chain links TRBV12-3 or TRBV12-4 to TRBJ2-3; D remains ambiguous. CDR3 length equals 13 residues. Trimming took 6 bases from V and 3 from J, leaving 10 bases between them.

This clone was observed a handful of times. J is TRBJ1-1 and V is TRBV6-2 or TRBV6-3; 8 nucleotides align to TRBD1. This CDR3 is 17 amino acids long. V dropped 6 bases and J dropped 4; count of bases not matched to a gene: 16. Germline V CDR1 and CDR2: MNHEY, SVGEGT. This CDR3 reads CASSTQQGGRRGTEAFF. Here the CDR3 DNA reads TGTGCCAGCAGCACCCAACAGGGGGGGCGAAGGGGCACTGAAGCTTTCTTT.

The chain carries TRBV2 and TRBJ1-2; TRBD1 matches at 12 bases. Germline CDR1 and CDR2: SNHLY and FYNNEI. V was clipped by 7 bases and J by 8 bases; unmatched bases: 8. This CDR3 comprises 14 residues. The CDR3: CASTWDRGLEGYTF. The CDR3 nucleotides read TGTGCCAGCACCTGGGACAGGGGGCTAGAAGGCTACACCTTC. Variable domain in full (rest from reference TRBV2 and TRBJ1-2): EPEVTQTPSHQVTQMGQEVILRCVPISNHLYFYWYRQILGQKVEFLVSFYNNEISEKSEIFDDQFSVERPDGSNFTLKIRSTKLEDSAMYFCASTWDRGLEGYTFGSGTRLTVV.

The chain has TRBV28 and TRBJ1-1, with unresolved D. Per the germline V gene, CDR1 is MDHEN and CDR2 is SYDVKM. This CDR3 spans 13 amino acids. V was shortened by 5 bases and J by 5 bases, with 12 bases between the two germline ends. The CDR3 nucleotides read TGTGCCAGCAGTCCCTGGAGGGAAACTGAAGCTTTCTTT. Its protein product is CASSPWRETEAFF.

The V call is TRBV7-2, the J call TRBJ2-7; TRBD2 agrees at 11 bases. Trimming removed 3 bases from V and 3 bases from J; junction bases left unmatched: 1. The V gene's germline CDR1 is SGHTA and CDR2 FQGNSA. This CDR3 comprises 14 residues. CDR3 DNA: TGTGCCAGCAGCTTGGGACTAGCGGTCTACGAGCAGTACTTC. Encoded protein: CASSLGLAVYEQYF.

The V and J genes are TRBV27 and TRBJ1-5; 9 bases align to TRBD1. The V and J ends lost 1 base and 9 bases, in that order; junction bases with no gene match: 4. There are 14 residues in the CDR3. Germline values: CDR1 MNHEY, CDR2 SMNVEV (reference sequence). The CDR3 nucleotides are TGTGCCAGCAGTTTATTGGGACAGGGCTTGCCCCAGCATTTT. Translated, it gives CASSLLGQGLPQHF.

The V gene is TRBV7-6, the J gene TRBJ2-3, with TRBD2 matching 7 bases. This CDR3 is 15 amino acids long. The V and J ends lost 6 bases and 3 bases, in that order; junction bases with no gene match: 9. CDR1 SGHVS and CDR2 FNYEAQ come from the germline V gene. The CDR3 DNA follows: TGTGCCAGCAGTGTCAGCGGGACTTGGACAGATACGCAGTATTTT. It yields the protein CASSVSGTWTDTQYF.

The genes are TRBV3-1 (or the pseudogene TRBV3-2) and TRBJ1-4, with D unclear. V was shortened by 7 bases and J by 3 bases, with 12 bases between the two germline ends. Germline V gene data show CDR1 as LGHDT and CDR2 as YNNKEL (reference sequence). The CDR3 contains 14 residues. The CDR3 reads CASTAGWANEKLFF. CDR3 DNA sequence: TGTGCCAGCACCGCAGGTTGGGCTAATGAAAAACTGTTTTTT.

This clone came up a few times. This chain uses TRBV7-8 with TRBJ1-2, with D perhaps matching TRBD1 (5 bases). Germline CDR1 and CDR2: SGHVS and FQNEAQ. The germline V and J ends were trimmed by 3 bases and 5 bases, with 16 bases remaining between them. CDR3 length: 15 amino acids. The DNA for the CDR3 is TGTGCCAGCAGCTTGATCACAGGCCTGGGGTATGGCTACACCTTC. It specifies CASSLITGLGYGYTF.

The chain employs TRBV10-3 and TRBJ2-7, with D possibly matching TRBD2 (7 bases). Germline values: CDR1 ENHRY, CDR2 SYGVKD. Trimming cost V 8 bases and J 6 bases, with 17 bases left between them. This CDR3 spans 13 amino acids. The CDR3 sequence: CAIRSGGGGEQYF. DNA of the CDR3: TGTGCCATCCGATCCGGGGGCGGGGGCGAGCAGTACTTC.

The V call is TRBV14, the J call TRBJ2-3; 11 bases are shared with TRBD2. Germline CDR1 is SGHDN and CDR2 is FVKESK. The CDR3 loop spans 16 amino acids. Trimming removed 0 bases from V and 1 base from J; junction bases left unmatched: 0. The CDR3 DNA follows: TGTGCCAGCAGCCAAGAGACTAGCGGGGGCACAGATACGCAGTATTTT. Translation: CASSQETSGGTDTQYF.

V is TRBV2 and J is TRBJ1-4; D gene uncertain. The CDR3 extends over 15 amino acids. The V gene lost 6 bases and the J gene lost 3 bases, with 14 bases spanning the gap. Germline CDR1 and CDR2: SNHLY and FYNNEI. The CDR3 protein is CASSYTREANEKLFF. In nucleotides, the CDR3 is TGTGCCAGCAGCTATACCCGGGAGGCTAATGAAAAACTGTTTTTT.

The chain carries TRBV9 and TRBJ1-1; maybe TRBD1 (5 bases). This CDR3 spans 14 amino acids. From germline, CDR1 is SGDLS and CDR2 YYNGEE. Trimming stripped 2 bases from V and 3 bases from J, with 11 bases between. CDR3 nucleotide sequence: TGTGCCAGCAGCGTGGGGCCCCGGGACACTGAAGCTTTCTTT. Protein product: CASSVGPRDTEAFF.

The chain has TRBV6-9 and TRBJ1-6, with a possible D match to TRBD1 (6 bases). This CDR3 spans 15 amino acids. The germline gives CDR1 MNHGY, CDR2 SVAAGI. V was clipped by 5 bases and J by 9 bases, with 17 bases between them. The CDR3 here is CASSLWVPDSSPLHF. In nucleotides, the CDR3 is TGTGCCAGCAGTCTATGGGTTCCGGACAGTTCACCCCTCCACTTT.

The gene calls are TRBV7-3 and TRBJ1-1, with 8 bases matching TRBD1. Per germline, CDR1 SGHTA and CDR2 FQGTGA. Trimming took 5 bases from V and 6 from J; bases not matched to a gene: 8. This CDR3 contains 14 residues. CDR3 sequence reads: CASSPRTGFPEAFF. CDR3 coding DNA: TGTGCCAGCAGCCCGCGGACAGGGTTCCCTGAAGCTTTCTTT.

The chain links TRBV3-1 (or the pseudogene TRBV3-2) to TRBJ2-3, with 7 bases lining up with TRBD2. CDR1 and CDR2 (germline): LGHDT, YNNKEL (reference sequence). The CDR3 loop spans 16 amino acids. Trimming took 0 bases from V and 5 from J; bases not matched to a gene: 8. The CDR3 coding sequence is TGTGCCAGCAGCCAAGATGGCGGGAGACCCGTAGATACGCAGTATTTT. Amino acid sequence: CASSQDGGRPVDTQYF.

The rearrangement joins TRBV7-6 to TRBJ2-7, with TRBD2 matching 7 bases. CDR1 SGHVS and CDR2 FNYEAQ come from the germline V gene. V shed 1 base, J shed 3 bases, and the junction held 6 bases outside the gene matches. There are 15 residues in the CDR3. The CDR3 protein is CASSLGSGEGYEQYF. The DNA of the CDR3 is TGTGCCAGCAGCTTAGGGAGCGGGGAAGGCTACGAGCAGTACTTC.

CDR3: CASSPGTGLYSNQPQHF. Here the CDR3 DNA reads TGCGCCAGCAGCCCCGGGACAGGGCTCTATAGCAATCAGCCCCAGCATTTT. V and J are TRBV5-1 and TRBJ1-5; 9 nucleotides align to TRBD1. V shed 4 bases, J shed 0 bases, and the junction held 8 bases outside the gene matches. The CDR3 length is 17 residues. Germline assignment: CDR1 SGHRS and CDR2 YFSETQ.

The V gene is TRBV28, the J gene TRBJ2-7; 8 nucleotides match TRBD1. V was clipped by 6 bases and J by 0 bases; unmatched bases: 7. CDR1 MDHEN and CDR2 SYDVKM come from the germline V gene. CDR3 length equals 15 residues. The chain's CDR3 is CASRSDRGFSYEQYF. CDR3 bases: TGTGCCAGCAGATCCGACAGGGGATTCTCCTACGAGCAGTACTTC.

V gene TRBV7-9 combines with J gene TRBJ1-5; 7 bases fit TRBD1. The CDR3 has 18 residues. V lost 5 bases and J lost 0; bases outside the gene matches: 13. Germline V CDR1 and CDR2: SEHNR, FQNEAQ (reference sequence). In DNA form, the CDR3 reads TGTGCCAGCAGCCAGTACAGGGGTCGGGAGTATAGCAATCAGCCCCAGCATTTT. Encoded protein: CASSQYRGREYSNQPQHF.

The chain uses TRBV7-9 and TRBJ1-6, with D maybe TRBD1 (6 bases). CDR3 length equals 19 residues. Germline V gene data show CDR1 as SEHNR and CDR2 as FQNEAQ (reference sequence). The V end was cut by 5 bases, the J end by 0 bases, with 20 bases between. The CDR3 region is CASSPNPQGRSSYNSPLHF. The CDR3 DNA is TGTGCCAGCAGCCCCAATCCACAGGGTAGGAGCTCCTATAATTCACCCCTCCACTTT. Complete variable domain (other parts from reference TRBV7-9 and TRBJ1-6): DTGVSQNPRHKITKRGQNVTFRCDPISEHNRLYWYRQTLGQGPEFLTYFQNEAQLEKSRLLSDRFSAERPKGSFSTLEIQRTEQGDSAMYLCASSPNPQGRSSYNSPLHFGNGTRLTVT.

The chain combines TRBV18 with TRBJ1-1, with 11 positions matching TRBD1. The germline gives CDR1 KGHSH, CDR2 LQKENI. The CDR3 is made up of 14 amino acids. V lost 4 bases to trimming and J lost 5 bases; unmatched junction nucleotides: 3. In DNA, the CDR3 is TGTGCCAGCTCACGGGACAGGGGGGGGACTGAAGCTTTCTTT. It specifies CASSRDRGGTEAFF. The variable domain in full, with the rest retrieved from reference TRBV18 and TRBJ1-1, is NAGVMQNPRHLVRRRGQEARLRCSPMKGHSHVYWYRQLPEEGLKFMVYLQKENIIDESGMPKERFSAEFPKEGPSILRIQQVVRGDSAAYFCASSRDRGGTEAFFGQGTRLTVV.